The 15 T cell receptor beta chains below were found in one sample sequenced in a study of OX40 agonist ivuxolimab in advanced cancers. TCRdb's copy holds only in-frame clones and misses some; the assay was immunoSEQ multiplex PCR. Of about 94,000 clones listed, 80% to 95% are singletons. The source material was CD4+ or CD8+ T cells sorted from blood, sampled in a trial of the OX40 agonist ivuxolimab. Receptor source: an adult with an advanced solid tumor such as melanoma, head and neck, liver or kidney cancer.

This clone was observed once. V usage is TRBV28 and J usage is TRBJ1-3; D unresolved. V lost 6 bases, J lost 4 bases, and 13 bases lay in between. Germline V gives CDR1 MDHEN, CDR2 SYDVKM. The CDR3 consists of 14 residues. As DNA, the CDR3 is TGTGCCAGCAGCAATCAAGGACTGGGAAACACCATATATTTT. This gives the protein CASSNQGLGNTIYF.

The chain joins TRBV6-6 to TRBJ1-1; TRBD1 might be the D (5 bases). This CDR3 is built from 14 residues. The V end was cut by 0 bases, the J end by 8 bases, with 13 bases between. Germline V gene lookup returns CDR1 MNHNY and CDR2 SVGAGI (reference sequence). This CDR3 reads CASSYSTSGGEAFF. Written as DNA, the CDR3 is TGTGCCAGCAGTTACTCCACAAGTGGGGGGGAAGCTTTCTTT.

This clone occurred once. CDR3 region: CASSLAGGGPTDTQYF. The CDR3, as DNA: TGCGCCAGCAGCTTGGCCGGGGGGGGGCCCACAGATACGCAGTATTTT. This chain uses TRBV5-1 with TRBJ2-3, with 8 bases fitting TRBD2. V lost 0 bases to trimming and J lost 2 bases; unmatched junction nucleotides: 5. Germline lookup yields CDR1 SGHRS and CDR2 YFSETQ. The CDR3 totals 16 residues.

V gene TRBV6-1 combines with J gene TRBJ2-2; 7 nucleotides align to TRBD2. V shed 9 bases, J shed 6 bases, and the junction held 4 bases outside the gene matches. This CDR3 region has 12 residues. CDR1 and CDR2 (germline): MNHNS, SASEGT. CDR3 in DNA: TGTGCCAGTTTACTAGCGCCCGGGGAGCTGTTTTTT. This translates into CASLLAPGELFF.

In regard to this clone: Germline and junction disagree at one end, which may indicate a read error. This CDR3 reads CASSLDRTGGYTF. The CDR3 DNA is TGTGCCAGCAGTTTGGACAGGACAGGTGGCTACACCTTC. V gene TRBV5-4 combines with J gene TRBJ1-2, with 7 positions matching TRBD1. Germline CDR1 is SGHNT and CDR2 is YYREEE (reference sequence). The CDR3 loop spans 13 amino acids.

The V call is TRBV12-5, the J call TRBJ1-3; D gene ambiguous. Germline V gives CDR1 LGHNT, CDR2 FRNRAP. The CDR3 has 16 residues. The V end lost 1 base, the J end lost 0 bases, and 10 bases lay between the germline ends. This CDR3 is CASGLAPWGSGNTIYF. CDR3 bases: TGTGCTAGTGGTTTGGCCCCGTGGGGCTCTGGAAACACCATATATTTT.

This clone appeared once. This sequence joins TRBV5-6 and TRBJ1-4; 7 nucleotides match TRBD1. The CDR3 has 14 residues. The V and J ends lost 3 bases and 5 bases, in that order; junction bases with no gene match: 4. Germline V gives CDR1 SGHDT, CDR2 YYEEEE. Here the CDR3 DNA reads TGTGCCAGCAGCTCCGGGACAGTGAATGAAAAACTGTTTTTT. Translating gives CASSSGTVNEKLFF.

The rearrangement links TRBV11-2 to TRBJ2-4; a weak D match, TRBD2 (7 bases). The germline V gene has CDR1 SGHAT and CDR2 FQNNGV. The CDR3 spans 16 residues. Trimming shortened V by 3 bases and J by 4 bases, and 16 bases separated the two germline ends. DNA of the CDR3: TGTGCCAGCAGCTTCCAAAGGCGGGGGCTGAAAAACATTCAGTACTTC. Encoded protein: CASSFQRRGLKNIQYF.

The V call is TRBV19, the J call TRBJ1-4; D gene ambiguous. The CDR3 consists of 13 residues. Germline CDR1 is LNHDA and CDR2 is SQIVND (reference sequence). The ends were cut back, 3 bases at V and 7 bases at J, with 9 bases in the middle. Here the CDR3 DNA reads TGTGCCAGTAGTATCATCCGCAGTGAAAAACTGTTTTTT. The encoded protein is CASSIIRSEKLFF.

The J gene is TRBJ2-1, the V gene TRBV27, with D unclear. V shed 6 bases and J shed 6 bases, with 9 bases lying between them. This CDR3 has 12 residues. Germline V gene lookup returns CDR1 MNHEY and CDR2 SMNVEV (reference sequence). The CDR3 is CASSRHGNEQFF. CDR3 sequence (DNA): TGTGCCAGCAGCAGACATGGCAATGAGCAGTTCTTC.

This chain uses TRBV25-1 with TRBJ2-4; weak D call: TRBD2 (6 bases). Trimming took 1 base from V and 8 from J, leaving 9 bases between them. In germline, CDR1 is MGHDK, CDR2 SYGVNS. The CDR3 totals 13 residues. The CDR3 DNA sequence: TGTGCCAGCAGTGAATGGGGGGAAGACATTCAGTACTTC. The encoded protein is CASSEWGEDIQYF.

The V gene is TRBV5-1, the J gene TRBJ1-5, with D hard to call. Germline CDR1 is SGHRS and CDR2 is YFSETQ. This CDR3 region has 17 residues. Trimming took off 0 bases at V and 0 bases at J, with 13 bases between the two ends. As DNA, the CDR3 is TGCGCCAGCAGCTTGGCCGAAGGGCCTTATAGCAATCAGCCCCAGCATTTT. This codes for CASSLAEGPYSNQPQHF.

The chain links TRBV27 to TRBJ1-1; no firm D call. V gave up 6 bases and J gave up 5 bases, with 16 bases separating them. CDR3 length: 14 residues. From germline, CDR1 is MNHEY and CDR2 SMNVEV (reference sequence). CDR3 nucleotide sequence: TGTGCCAGCAGCCAAGGAGGGTTTGGAACTGAAGCTTTCTTT. The encoded protein is CASSQGGFGTEAFF.

The V call is TRBV19, the J call TRBJ2-7, with 12 bases fitting TRBD1. The junction had 7 bases not matched to a gene; V was cut back by 6 bases and J by 7 bases. Germline V gene lookup returns CDR1 LNHDA and CDR2 SQIVND (reference sequence). The CDR3 totals 14 residues. The CDR3 loop reads CASRGQGAKGEQYF. The CDR3 region has the DNA TGTGCCAGTAGGGGACAGGGGGCAAAAGGGGAGCAGTACTTC.

The chain uses TRBV27 and TRBJ1-1; no clear D gene. Between the trimmed V and J ends, which lost 6 bases and 4 bases, there was a span of 15 bases. Germline V gene data show CDR1 as MNHEY and CDR2 as SMNVEV (reference sequence). The CDR3 has 14 amino acids. CDR3 nucleotide sequence: TGTGCCAGCAGCGTGATAGGGAAGGTCACTGAAGCTTTCTTT. Its translation is CASSVIGKVTEAFF.